A single sample gave rise to the 32 T cell receptor beta chains below, sequenced in a study of T cell responses to AZD1222 COVID-19 vaccine. Sequencing used immunoSEQ multiplex PCR; TCRdb keeps in-frame clones, though not all of them. The sample holds roughly 140,000 clones, approximately 90% seen once. The specimen comprised peripheral blood, sampled 28 days after the second AZD1222 dose. The receptors were gathered from an adult who received the AZD1222 COVID-19 vaccine.

The chain employs TRBV5-4 and TRBJ1-2; D possibly corresponds to TRBD1 (6 bases). Trimming stripped 6 bases from V and 3 bases from J, with 18 bases between. The CDR3 spans 15 residues. Germline V gene lookup returns CDR1 SGHNT and CDR2 YYREEE (reference sequence). CDR3 in DNA: TGTGCCAGCACCATCAGCGCAGGGGAGGACTATGGCTACACCTTC. Its translation: CASTISAGEDYGYTF.

The chain recombines TRBV15 with TRBJ2-1, with 7 bases identical to TRBD2. The V segment lost 0 bases and the J segment 12 bases; nucleotides outside the gene matches: 14. Per the germline V gene, CDR1 is LNHNV and CDR2 is YYDKDF (reference sequence). The CDR3 has 16 amino acids. This chain's CDR3 is CATSREGATRRGGQFF. The CDR3 nucleotides read TGTGCCACCAGCAGAGAAGGGGCGACACGGCGCGGGGGGCAGTTCTTC.

The chain joins TRBV7-9 to TRBJ1-2, with 8 bases identical to TRBD1. Germline V gene data show CDR1 as SEHNR and CDR2 as FQNEAQ (reference sequence). The CDR3 length is 14 residues. Trimming removed 5 bases from V and 4 bases from J; junction bases left unmatched: 6. The CDR3 loop is CASSLSGGVYGYTF. The CDR3 DNA follows: TGTGCCAGCAGCCTATCAGGGGGCGTCTATGGCTACACCTTC.

J is TRBJ2-1 and V is TRBV18; 8 bases line up with TRBD2. The J segment lost 2 bases and the V segment lost 0 bases, leaving 6 bases of the junction unmatched. There are 17 residues in the CDR3. Germline CDR1 and CDR2: KGHSH and LQKENI. The CDR3 bases are TGTGCCAGCTCACCACCTGGGAGCGGGAGAACCTACAATGAGCAGTTCTTC. It is translated as CASSPPGSGRTYNEQFF.

V usage is TRBV30 and J usage is TRBJ1-2; perhaps TRBD1 as D (6 bases). Germline CDR1 GTSNPN, CDR2 SVGIG (reference sequence). The CDR3 has 15 amino acids. V was clipped by 4 bases and J by 5 bases, with 20 bases between them. The CDR3 DNA sequence: TGTGCCTGGAACCCAGGGGTATTGGGCTTTTATGGCTACACCTTC. Amino acid sequence: CAWNPGVLGFYGYTF.

The chain joins TRBV5-4 to TRBJ1-5; D call uncertain. Trimming took 2 bases from V and 2 from J, leaving 11 bases between them. CDR3 size: 15 residues. Looked up from germline, CDR1 is SGHNT and CDR2 is YYREEE (reference sequence). The CDR3 here is CASSFGVEGNQPQHF. Here the CDR3 DNA reads TGTGCCAGCAGCTTCGGGGTCGAGGGCAATCAGCCCCAGCATTTT.

This clone was recorded once. V gene TRBV7-2 combines with J gene TRBJ1-2; D gene uncertain. This CDR3 comprises 15 residues. Germline CDR1 reads SGHTA; CDR2 reads FQGNSA. Trimming removed 1 base at V and 5 bases at J, with 14 bases between. The CDR3 protein is CASSLVAGAKYGYTF. The DNA of the CDR3 is TGTGCCAGCAGCTTAGTTGCGGGCGCAAAATATGGCTACACCTTC.

This clone showed up just once. This sequence joins TRBV11-2 and TRBJ1-4; D is ambiguous. Germline V lookup: CDR1 SGHAT, CDR2 FQNNGV. Trimming left V 1 base short and J 6 bases short, with 6 bases between. This CDR3 contains 13 residues. This CDR3 is CASSLAVDEKLFF. DNA of the CDR3: TGTGCCAGCAGCTTAGCAGTCGATGAAAAACTGTTTTTT.

This chain joins TRBV5-4 and TRBJ2-1, with 11 bases lining up with TRBD2. Germline CDR1 is SGHNT and CDR2 is YYREEE (reference sequence). V trimming: 4 bases; J trimming: 8 bases; junction bases outside the gene matches: 8. This CDR3 comprises 15 residues. The CDR3: CASSRGLAEGDEQFF. DNA of the CDR3: TGTGCCAGCAGCAGGGGACTAGCGGAAGGCGATGAGCAGTTCTTC.

The V gene is TRBV9, the J gene TRBJ1-2, with a tentative D call TRBD1 (5 bases). V gave up 4 bases and J gave up 8 bases, with 21 bases separating them. Germline V lookup: CDR1 SGDLS, CDR2 YYNGEE. The CDR3 has 15 amino acids. The CDR3 sequence is CASSHSGTAVGGYTF. In DNA form, the CDR3 reads TGTGCCAGCAGCCACAGTGGGACGGCGGTCGGGGGCTACACCTTC. The complete variable domain, with remaining parts taken from reference TRBV9 and TRBJ1-2, reads DSGVTQTPKHLITATGQRVTLRCSPRSGDLSVYWYQQSLDQGLQFLIQYYNGEERAKGNILERFSAQQFPDLHSELNLSSLELGDSALYFCASSHSGTAVGGYTFGSGTRLTVV.

This chain uses TRBV19 with TRBJ1-2, with TRBD1 matching 9 bases. This CDR3 comprises 13 residues. V was clipped by 9 bases and J by 8 bases; unmatched bases: 10. Germline loops: CDR1 LNHDA, CDR2 SQIVND (reference sequence). The CDR3 DNA sequence: TGTGCCAGCCACCCACAGGGGGCAGGGGGCTACACCTTC. Protein sequence: CASHPQGAGGYTF.

A single count supports this clone. The chain combines TRBV6-5 with TRBJ2-1; TRBD2 is a possible D gene (5 bases). From germline, CDR1 is MNHEY and CDR2 SVGAGI. Trimming took off 8 bases at V and 0 bases at J, with 14 bases between the two ends. The CDR3 has 15 residues. CDR3 residues: CASRTPGSSYNEQFF. The CDR3 coding sequence is TGTGCCAGCCGCACTCCGGGGAGCTCCTACAATGAGCAGTTCTTC.

The gene calls are TRBV5-8 and TRBJ1-1; 7 bases agree with TRBD1. Germline V gene sequence: CDR1 SGHTS, CDR2 YDEGEE. Trimming took 4 bases from V and 4 from J; bases not matched to a gene: 13. This CDR3 contains 16 residues. CDR3 sequence reads: CASSQDPQGRTTEAFF. DNA of the CDR3: TGTGCCAGCAGCCAAGACCCACAGGGGCGGACCACTGAAGCTTTCTTT. The variable domain in full, completed from reference TRBV5-8 and TRBJ1-1, reads EAGVTQSPTHLIKTRGQQATLRCSPISGHTSVYWYQQALGLGLQFLLWYDEGEERNRGNFPPRFSGRQFPNYSSELNVNALELEDSALYLCASSQDPQGRTTEAFFGQGTRLTVV.

V and J are TRBV4-1 and TRBJ1-2; TRBD1 matches at 7 bases. The J segment lost 2 bases and the V segment lost 1 base, leaving 4 bases of the junction unmatched. Germline lookup yields CDR1 MGHRA and CDR2 YSYEKL. This CDR3 has 15 amino acids. CDR3 nucleotides: TGCGCCAGCAGCCAAGTGGCAGGGGGAAACTATGGCTACACCTTC. Translated, it gives CASSQVAGGNYGYTF.

Judged by abundance, this clone is medium-sized (0.01 to 0.1%). The V call is TRBV6-4, the J call TRBJ1-2, with 7 bases lining up with TRBD1. V trimming: 2 bases; J trimming: 4 bases; junction bases outside the gene matches: 10. This CDR3 has 16 residues. Germline V lookup: CDR1 MRHNA, CDR2 SNTAGT. CDR3 protein: CASSDTPQGTPYGYTF. In DNA, the CDR3 is TGTGCCAGCAGTGACACGCCACAGGGGACCCCCTATGGCTACACCTTC.

This chain uses TRBV28 with TRBJ1-2, with 8 bases identical to TRBD1. Germline V gene data show CDR1 as MDHEN and CDR2 as SYDVKM. The V segment lost 4 bases and the J segment 8 bases; nucleotides outside the gene matches: 12. The CDR3 runs to 15 residues. The CDR3 spells CASSSGGTGDIGYTF. CDR3 in DNA: TGTGCCAGCAGTTCCGGGGGGACAGGAGATATCGGCTACACCTTC.

The chain joins TRBV5-3 to TRBJ1-5, with 7 bases that match TRBD1. TRBV5-3 is known as an ORF, though its function is uncertain. V gave up 4 bases and J gave up 3 bases; unmatched junction bases: 10. The CDR3 is made up of 16 amino acids. Here the CDR3 reads CARSLGQGVYNQPQHF. The CDR3 DNA reads TGTGCCAGAAGCCTGGGCCAGGGGGTGTACAATCAGCCCCAGCATTTT.

The rearrangement links TRBV13 to TRBJ1-2; D call uncertain. The CDR3 has 14 residues. V was cut by 4 bases and J by 6 bases, with 15 bases left in between. CDR1 and CDR2 (germline): PRHDT, FYEKMQ (reference sequence). The CDR3 DNA sequence: TGTGCCAGCAGCTCCCCGAACCAGGCGAATGGCTACACCTTC. This codes for CASSSPNQANGYTF.

The chain couples TRBV4-3 to TRBJ1-1; 8 bases map to TRBD1. The ends lost 0 bases at V and 2 bases at J; junction bases unmatched: 5. Looked up from germline, CDR1 is LGHNA and CDR2 is YSLEER. The CDR3 is 16 residues long. This CDR3 reads CASSQDDRGLNTEAFF. The CDR3 DNA reads TGCGCCAGCAGCCAAGATGACAGGGGCCTTAACACTGAAGCTTTCTTT.

The chain couples TRBV5-1 to TRBJ1-2; D remains ambiguous. The CDR3 runs to 15 residues. V lost 0 bases and J lost 2, with 11 bases in between. Germline V CDR1 and CDR2: SGHRS, YFSETQ. The CDR3 loop reads CASSLGFDNNYGYTF. The CDR3 nucleotides are TGCGCCAGCAGCTTGGGTTTCGACAACAACTATGGCTACACCTTC.

This clone was found a few times. The chain joins TRBV6-5 to TRBJ1-2; D not resolved. The CDR3 is made up of 14 amino acids. V was pared by 2 bases and J by 2 bases, with 9 bases between. Per the germline V gene, CDR1 is MNHEY and CDR2 is SVGAGI. CDR3 nucleotide sequence: TGTGCCAGCAGTTACATTCCTCAGAACTATGGCTACACCTTC. It is translated as CASSYIPQNYGYTF.

This rearrangement joins TRBV9 to TRBJ2-3; tentatively, D is TRBD1 (6 bases). V dropped 4 bases and J dropped 0 bases, with 15 bases sitting between them. Per the germline V gene, CDR1 is SGDLS and CDR2 is YYNGEE. CDR3 size: 16 residues. CDR3 nucleotide sequence: TGTGCCAGCAGCCCGGACTCGGGACACAGCACAGATACGCAGTATTTT. Translating it yields CASSPDSGHSTDTQYF.

The gene calls are TRBV24-1 and TRBJ2-2; 7 bases match TRBD1. This CDR3 is 15 amino acids long. Germline V lookup: CDR1 KGHDR, CDR2 SFDVKD. V lost 4 bases, J lost 3 bases, and 4 bases stayed unmatched. CDR3 nucleotide sequence: TGTGCCACCAGTGACACCGACAGGGACACCGGGGAGCTGTTTTTT. Amino acids: CATSDTDRDTGELFF.

The V gene is TRBV4-3, the J gene TRBJ2-5; 11 nucleotides agree with TRBD1. The CDR3 spans 16 residues. CDR1 is LGHNA and CDR2 is YSLEER in the germline V gene. The ends lost 6 bases at V and 4 bases at J; junction bases unmatched: 10. CDR3 in DNA: TGCGCCAGCAGTCCGAGGGACAGGGGGTATGGAGAGACCCAGTACTTC. It codes for CASSPRDRGYGETQYF.

The rearrangement joins TRBV19 to TRBJ1-1, with a weak D call TRBD1 (5 bases). The V end lost 3 bases, the J end lost 1 base, and 12 bases lay between the germline ends. CDR1 LNHDA and CDR2 SQIVND come from the germline V gene (reference sequence). CDR3 size: 15 residues. Here the CDR3 reads CASSITGGANTEAFF. The CDR3 bases are TGTGCCAGTAGTATTACCGGAGGGGCGAACACTGAAGCTTTCTTT.

CDR3 sequence (DNA): TGTGCCAGCAGTGGGGTAAAGGGGTTGAGCACCATATATTTT. Translation gives CASSGVKGLSTIYF. The rearrangement uses TRBV2 and TRBJ1-3, with a tentative D call TRBD1 (5 bases). Deletions cut 4 bases from V and 9 bases from J, with 16 bases between. There are 14 residues in the CDR3. CDR1 and CDR2 from the germline V gene are SNHLY and FYNNEI.

This sequence joins TRBV4-3 and TRBJ1-5; 8 bases align to TRBD1. Looked up from germline, CDR1 is LGHNA and CDR2 is YSLEER. The CDR3 consists of 16 residues. V lost 0 bases to trimming and J lost 4 bases; unmatched junction nucleotides: 5. CDR3 sequence reads: CASSQDGQGANQPQHF. The CDR3 coding sequence is TGCGCCAGCAGCCAAGATGGTCAGGGGGCGAATCAGCCCCAGCATTTT.

This chain links TRBV11-2 with TRBJ2-6, with D possibly TRBD1 on 6 matching bases. V shed 5 bases and J shed 0 bases, with 14 bases lying between them. Looked up from germline, CDR1 is SGHAT and CDR2 is FQNNGV. The CDR3 covers 17 residues. The CDR3 sequence is CASSEDRWGSGANVLTF. Here the CDR3 DNA reads TGTGCCAGCAGCGAGGACAGATGGGGCTCTGGGGCCAACGTCCTGACTTTC.

The chain has TRBV4-3 and TRBJ2-2; D is uncertain. Between the trimmed V and J ends, which lost 0 bases and 5 bases, there was a span of 7 bases. The length of the CDR3 is 14 residues. From germline, CDR1 is LGHNA and CDR2 YSLEER. The CDR3 bases are TGCGCCAGCAGCCAAGATCCCTGGACCGGGGAGCTGTTTTTT. Translated: CASSQDPWTGELFF.

The rearrangement uses TRBV27 and TRBJ1-2; D gene ambiguous. Germline CDR1 is MNHEY and CDR2 is SMNVEV (reference sequence). Trimming left V 3 bases short and J 0 bases short, with 8 bases between. The CDR3 length is 14 residues. Here the CDR3 DNA reads TGTGCCAGCAGTTTTGGTGGGTCTAACTATGGCTACACCTTC. Its protein is CASSFGGSNYGYTF.

The DNA of the CDR3 is TGTGCCAGCAGCGCCGGGCGAGGTGGGTTTTCACCCCTCCACTTT. Translating it yields CASSAGRGGFSPLHF. The V gene is TRBV5-6, the J gene TRBJ1-6; D is unclear. Looked up from germline, CDR1 is SGHDT and CDR2 is YYEEEE. V gave up 4 bases and J gave up 9 bases, with 17 bases separating them. The CDR3 has 15 amino acids. Complete variable domain (other parts from reference TRBV5-6 and TRBJ1-6): DAGVTQSPTHLIKTRGQQVTLRCSPKSGHDTVSWYQQALGQGPQFIFQYYEEEERQRGNFPDRFSGHQFPNYSSELNVNALLLGDSALYLCASSAGRGGFSPLHFGNGTRLTVT.

V and J are TRBV2 and TRBJ2-7; D gene ambiguous. There are 12 residues in the CDR3. Trimming took 6 bases from V and 6 from J, leaving 12 bases between them. Germline CDR1 is SNHLY and CDR2 is FYNNEI. DNA for the CDR3: TGTGCCAGCAGCCCAAGGGAAACCGAGCAGTACTTC. It encodes CASSPRETEQYF.